Below, one T cell receptor beta chain is given with its context. Generated by immunoSEQ multiplex PCR, the TCRdb table keeps only in-frame clones and is missing some. The sample lists some 200,000 clones, around 80% occurring once. Trimming took off 8 bases at V and 8 bases at J, with 10 bases between the two ends. This CDR3 comprises 11 residues. Germline CDR1 and CDR2: SGHTA and FQGTGA. The sample belongs to a study of blood T cell repertoires in COVID-19. Sequenced input: peripheral blood. The clonotype was recovered from a woman aged 40 to 49 with acute or convalescent COVID-19. The rearrangement links TRBV7-3 to TRBJ2-1; D is unresolved. The CDR3 sequence: CASGDNYEQFF. DNA of the CDR3: TGTGCCAGCGGCGACAATTATGAGCAGTTCTTC.